The 8 T cell receptor beta chains in this list originate from one sample, sequenced in a study of T cell clonality in common variable immunodeficiency. TCRdb's table, derived via immunoSEQ multiplex PCR, lists solely in-frame clones and lacks some. The sample was found to contain some 38,000 clones, and every one recurs. The material sequenced was peripheral blood mononuclear cells. The receptor source for this set is a person aged 18 to 75 in good health.

This clone was picked up many times. The read ends 3 residues before the CDR3 terminus; that terminus is restored from the germline J gene. The chain couples TRBV7-9 to TRBJ1-1; TRBD1 is a possible D gene (5 bases). The CDR3 is 14 residues long. Per germline, CDR1 SEHNR and CDR2 FQNEAQ (reference sequence). Trimming left V 6 bases short and J 4 bases short, with 15 bases between. The CDR3 here is CASRPSGGVTEAFF. Partial CDR3 DNA: TGTGCCAGCAGACCCTCGGGGGGTGTCACTGAA.

This clone was picked up many times. Read coverage stops 3 residues before the CDR3 terminus; the germline J gene supplies the remainder. J is TRBJ1-6 and V is TRBV7-2, with 8 positions matching TRBD1. The trim removed 5 bases at V and 11 bases at J, leaving 11 bases unmatched. CDR3 length equals 15 residues. Per the germline V gene, CDR1 is SGHTA and CDR2 is FQGNSA. The CDR3 sequence is CASSATGQDRTPLHF. CDR3 bases read: TGTGCCAGCAGCGCTACGGGACAGGACAGGACACCC.

This clone appeared many times. The read ends 3 residues shy of where the CDR3 ends; the end is completed using the germline J gene. The chain couples TRBV6-1 to TRBJ1-6; D perhaps matches TRBD1 (6 bases). The CDR3 loop spans 14 amino acids. CDR1 is MNHNS and CDR2 is SASEGT in the germline V gene. CDR3 DNA (partial): TGTGCCAGCAGTGATAGGAGGACAGTCTTAACC. This gives the protein CASSDRRTVLT. The entire CDR3 reads CASSDRRTVLTLHF.

This clone has ten or more counts. The missing CDR3 end, 3 residues past where the read stops, is filled in from the germline J gene. The chain is built from TRBV7-2 and TRBJ1-1, with D unresolved. Germline V gene sequence: CDR1 SGHTA, CDR2 FQGNSA. This CDR3 has 15 amino acids. The ends were cut back, 5 bases at V and 6 bases at J, with 19 bases in the middle. Incomplete CDR3 DNA: TGTGCCAGCAGCCCCAGCGGGTACGAATCGGCTGAA. This sequence encodes CASSPSGYESAE. The CDR3, in full, reads CASSPSGYESAEAFF.

This clone has ten or more counts. The junction shows a germline mismatch at one end, possibly a read error. The CDR3 extends 3 residues past the end of the read, so its final part is completed from the germline J gene. This chain links TRBV4-2 with TRBJ2-5; D may be TRBD1 (5 bases). The CDR3 has 13 residues. The germline V gene has CDR1 LGHNA and CDR2 YNFKEQ. The DNA read from the CDR3 is TGCGCCAGCAGCCAAGATGCAGGGGAGACC. Protein: CASSQDAGET. Given in full, the CDR3 is CASSQDAGETQYF.

This clone came up many times. The DNA ends 3 residues before the CDR3 does, and the rest of the CDR3 is filled in from the germline J gene. The chain joins TRBV7-2 to TRBJ1-1; D not certain. Trimming cost V 1 base and J 4 bases, with 4 bases left between them. This CDR3 spans 12 amino acids. The germline V gene has CDR1 SGHTA and CDR2 FQGNSA. CDR3 DNA, as far as it was read: TGTGCCAGCAGCTTAGGGCTCACTGAA. Its translation: CASSLGLTE. The entire CDR3 protein is CASSLGLTEAFF.

This clone was seen only a few times. The read terminates 3 residues ahead of where the CDR3 ends, so the germline J gene completes it. J is TRBJ2-5 and V is TRBV20-1; D is unclear. V dropped 4 bases and J dropped 6 bases, with 21 bases sitting between them. From germline, CDR1 is DFQATT and CDR2 SNEGSKA (reference sequence). There are 15 residues in the CDR3. CDR3 sequence reads: CSAKNESMGNQTQYF. CDR3 DNA (partial): TGCAGTGCTAAAAATGAGAGTATGGGCAATCAGACC.

This clone was recorded at least ten times. The read gets to within 3 residues of the CDR3 end, and the germline J gene fills in the rest. The chain links TRBV4-1 to TRBJ1-3; D ambiguous. Germline-derived CDR1 and CDR2 are MGHRA and YSYEKL. Trimming took off 0 bases at V and 4 bases at J, with 13 bases between the two ends. The CDR3 loop spans 16 amino acids. The CDR3 spells CASSQDTYAGGNTIYF. The CDR3 DNA, read in part, is TGCGCCAGCAGCCAAGACACTTATGCAGGAGGAAACACC.